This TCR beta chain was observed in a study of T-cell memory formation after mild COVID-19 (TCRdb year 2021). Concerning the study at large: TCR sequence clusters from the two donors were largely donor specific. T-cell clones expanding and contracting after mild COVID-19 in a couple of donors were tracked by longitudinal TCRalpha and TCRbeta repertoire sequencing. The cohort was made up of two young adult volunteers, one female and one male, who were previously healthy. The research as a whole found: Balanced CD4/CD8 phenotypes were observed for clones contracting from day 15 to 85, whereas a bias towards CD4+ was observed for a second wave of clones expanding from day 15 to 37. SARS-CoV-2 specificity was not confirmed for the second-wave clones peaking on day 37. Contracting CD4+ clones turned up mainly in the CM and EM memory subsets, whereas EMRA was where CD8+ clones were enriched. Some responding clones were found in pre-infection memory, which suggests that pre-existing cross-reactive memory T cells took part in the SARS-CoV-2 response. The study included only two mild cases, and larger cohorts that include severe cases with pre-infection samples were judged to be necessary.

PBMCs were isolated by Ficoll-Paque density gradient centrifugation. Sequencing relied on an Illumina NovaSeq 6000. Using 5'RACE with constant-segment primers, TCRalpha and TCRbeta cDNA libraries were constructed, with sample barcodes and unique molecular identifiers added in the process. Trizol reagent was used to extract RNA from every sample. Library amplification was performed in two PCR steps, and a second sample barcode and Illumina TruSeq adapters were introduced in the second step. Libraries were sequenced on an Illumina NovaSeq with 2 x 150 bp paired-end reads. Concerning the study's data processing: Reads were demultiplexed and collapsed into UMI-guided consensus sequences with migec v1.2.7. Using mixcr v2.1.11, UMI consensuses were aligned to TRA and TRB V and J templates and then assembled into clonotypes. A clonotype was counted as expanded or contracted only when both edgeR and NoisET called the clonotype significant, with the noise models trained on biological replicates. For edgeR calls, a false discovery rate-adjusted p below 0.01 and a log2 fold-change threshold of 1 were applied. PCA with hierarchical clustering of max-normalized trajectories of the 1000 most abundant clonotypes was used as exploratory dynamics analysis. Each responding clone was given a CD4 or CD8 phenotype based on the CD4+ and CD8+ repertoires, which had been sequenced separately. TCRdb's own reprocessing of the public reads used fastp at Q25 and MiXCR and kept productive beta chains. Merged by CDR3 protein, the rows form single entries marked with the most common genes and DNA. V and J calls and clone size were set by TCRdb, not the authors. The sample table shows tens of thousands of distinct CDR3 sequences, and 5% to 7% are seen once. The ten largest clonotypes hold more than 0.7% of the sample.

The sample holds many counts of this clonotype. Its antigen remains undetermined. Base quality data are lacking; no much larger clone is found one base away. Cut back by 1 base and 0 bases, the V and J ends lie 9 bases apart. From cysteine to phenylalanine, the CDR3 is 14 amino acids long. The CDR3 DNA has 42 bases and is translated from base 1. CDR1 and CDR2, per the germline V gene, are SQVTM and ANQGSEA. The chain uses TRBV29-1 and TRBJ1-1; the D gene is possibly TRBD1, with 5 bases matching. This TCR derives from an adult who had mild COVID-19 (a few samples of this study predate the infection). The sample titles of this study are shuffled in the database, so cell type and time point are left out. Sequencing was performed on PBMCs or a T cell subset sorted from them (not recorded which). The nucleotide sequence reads TGCAGCGTTGAAGGGGGCCCTTTGAACACTGAAGCTTTCTTT. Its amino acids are CSVEGGPLNTEAFF.